The rows below give T cell receptor beta chains drawn from one sample of a study of blood T cell repertoires in COVID-19. Repertoires were generated with immunoSEQ multiplex PCR, while TCRdb's copy carries only in-frame clones and drops some. This table has around 170,000 clones, around four fifths appearing once. The sample comprised peripheral blood. All receptors come from a woman between 35 and 50 years old with acute or convalescent COVID-19. Each CDR3 is given with its conserved first and last residue. The D gene is left open where the match is weak. Clone size is not always given. Where it is, it says once, few, many or a class for expanded clones.

J | D | size | V | DNA | CDR3
TRBJ1-1 | NA | NA | TRBV7-3 | TGTGCCAGCAGCTTAGGACAGAACACTGAAGCTTTCTTT | CASSLGQNTEAFF
TRBJ1-1 | TRBD1 | NA | TRBV19 | TGTGCCAGTAGTAAAAACAGGGGGCTGAACACTGAAGCTTTCTTT | CASSKNRGLNTEAFF
TRBJ1-2 | NA | once | TRBV29-1 | TGCAGCGTTCTGCCTACAGGGTCGGTGGATGGCTACACCTTC | CSVLPTGSVDGYTF
TRBJ2-3 | TRBD1 | NA | TRBV10-3 | TGTGCCATCGAGGACAGGTCGGCAGATACGCAGTATTTT | CAIEDRSADTQYF
TRBJ2-3 | TRBD1 | NA | TRBV15 | TGTGCCACCAGCATGGGACAGGACACAGATACGCAGTATTTT | CATSMGQDTDTQYF
TRBJ1-5 | NA | once | TRBV30 | TGTGCCTGGAATTCGGAAGGGGGACCCCAGCATTTT | CAWNSEGGPQHF
TRBJ1-4 | NA | NA | TRBV5-1 | TGCGCCAGCAGCTTATGGACGGGAGCAACTAATGAAAAACTGTTTTTT | CASSLWTGATNEKLFF
TRBJ2-1 | NA | NA | TRBV19 | TGTGCCAGCCGGGACCCCCGGGGGAATGAGCAGTTCTTC | CASRDPRGNEQFF
TRBJ2-2 | NA | NA | TRBV6-5 | TGTGCCAGCACCCTAGGGTACAGGGCGGCCGGGGAGCTGTTTTTT | CASTLGYRAAGELFF
TRBJ1-2 | NA | NA | TRBV29-1 | TGCAGCGTTGATTACGGTAATGGCTACACCTTC | CSVDYGNGYTF
TRBJ1-1 | NA | NA | TRBV2 | TGTGCCAGGGGGGGAAACACTGAAGCTTTCTTT | CARGGNTEAFF
TRBJ1-6 | NA | NA | TRBV28 | TGTGCCAGCAGTTTCCCTGGCAGGGACTCTTCACCCCTCCACTTT | CASSFPGRDSSPLHF
TRBJ2-5 | NA | NA | TRBV4-2 | TGTGCCAGCAGCCCCCAACTTCCACTAGACACAAAAGAGACCCAGTACTTC | CASSPQLPLDTKETQYF
TRBJ1-2 | NA | once | TRBV11-2 | TGTGCCAGCAGCCCCTCGGGGAATACTAACTATGGCTACACCTTC | CASSPSGNTNYGYTF
TRBJ2-1 | NA | NA | TRBV7-9 | TGTGCCAGCAGCCACGGACAGTCCTCCAATGAGCAGTTCTTC | CASSHGQSSNEQFF
TRBJ2-1 | TRBD2 | NA | TRBV6-4 | TGTGCCAGCAGTGACTCAGTGACTAGCGTCTACAATGAGCAGTTCTTC | CASSDSVTSVYNEQFF
TRBJ1-6 | NA | NA | TRBV7-2 | TGTGCCAGCAGCGGACGGACCTTGAGGGATTCACCCCTCCACTTT | CASSGRTLRDSPLHF
TRBJ1-2 | NA | NA | TRBV25-1 | TGTGCCAGCAGTGAAGGAGGGGAAGGCTACACCTTC | CASSEGGEGYTF
TRBJ1-5 | TRBD1 | once | TRBV20-1 | TGCAGTGCTAGTCCTCAGGGGGCCAGGGATCAGCCCCAGCATTTT | CSASPQGARDQPQHF
TRBJ2-2 | NA | NA | TRBV3-1/TRBV3-2 | TGTGCCAGCAGCCTAACGGGCGGTAGCGGCAACACCGGGGAGCTGTTTTTT | CASSLTGGSGNTGELFF
TRBJ2-1 | TRBD1 | NA | TRBV15 | TGTGCCACCAGCAGAGATCGGCCAGGGGGAGAGAATGAGCAGTTCTTC | CATSRDRPGGENEQFF
TRBJ2-3 | NA | NA | TRBV7-2 | TGTGCCAGCAGCCAAGCCTTGGATACGCAGTATTTT | CASSQALDTQYF
TRBJ1-2 | TRBD1 | NA | TRBV28 | TGTGCCAGCAGTGTGAACAGGGGGCAAGACTATGGCTACACCTTC | CASSVNRGQDYGYTF
TRBJ1-2 | NA | NA | TRBV2 | TGTGCCAGCAGTGGGCTCTATGGCTACACCTTC | CASSGLYGYTF
TRBJ1-2 | TRBD1 | NA | TRBV7-9 | TGTGCCAGCAGCTCCGGGACAGGGACCTATGGCTACACCTTC | CASSSGTGTYGYTF
TRBJ1-2 | NA | NA | TRBV9 | TGTGCCAGCAGCGTACAACAGGGAGTAGGCTACACCTTC | CASSVQQGVGYTF
TRBJ2-7 | NA | NA | TRBV7-2 | TGTGCCAGCAGCCTCCGACAGTCCTACGAGCAGTACTTC | CASSLRQSYEQYF
TRBJ2-1 | NA | once | TRBV28 | TGTGCCAGCAGGGAAAACAGGGTTTTGGTGCAGTTCTTC | CASRENRVLVQFF
TRBJ2-2 | NA | NA | TRBV2 | TGTGCCAGTCGAACACTGAAACAGGGAATCGGGGAGCTGTTTTTT | CASRTLKQGIGELFF
TRBJ1-6 | TRBD1 | NA | TRBV7-3 | TGTGCCAGCTCGACAGGGAATTCACCCCTCCACTTT | CASSTGNSPLHF
TRBJ1-6 | NA | NA | TRBV5-6 | TGTGCCAGCAGCTTGGTAGGCAGGGAATCACCCCTCCACTTT | CASSLVGRESPLHF
TRBJ1-1 | NA | few | TRBV7-3 | TGTGCCAGCAGCCCAGCTCCGGGAGGGGGCACTGAAGCTTTCTTT | CASSPAPGGGTEAFF